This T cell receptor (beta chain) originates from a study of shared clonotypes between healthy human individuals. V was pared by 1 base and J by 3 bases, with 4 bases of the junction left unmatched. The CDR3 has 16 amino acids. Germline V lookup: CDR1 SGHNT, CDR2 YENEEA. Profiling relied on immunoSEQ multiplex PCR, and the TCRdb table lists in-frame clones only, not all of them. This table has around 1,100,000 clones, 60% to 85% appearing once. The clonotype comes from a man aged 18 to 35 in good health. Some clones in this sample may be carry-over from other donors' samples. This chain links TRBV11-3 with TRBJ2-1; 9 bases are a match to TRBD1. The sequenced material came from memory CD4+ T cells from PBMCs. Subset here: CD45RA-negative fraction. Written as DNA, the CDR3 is TGTGCCAGCAGCTTAGCCCCGGGACAGGGCTACAATGAGCAGTTCTTC. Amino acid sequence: CASSLAPGQGYNEQFF.